Listed here are 3 T cell receptor beta chains from one sample, sequenced in a study of shared clonotypes between healthy human individuals. Sequencing used immunoSEQ multiplex PCR; TCRdb keeps in-frame clones, though not all of them. The sample lists 2.3 million or so clones, approximately 93% occurring once. Sequencing input: naive CD4+ T cells from PBMCs. The subset denotes: CD45RA+ positively selected. These receptor sequences come from a man younger than 35 in good health. Some clones in this sample may be carry-over from other donors' samples.

This clone was detected once. The chain is built from TRBV28 and TRBJ1-1; D remains unclear. V shed 8 bases and J shed 2 bases, with 12 bases lying between them. The CDR3 runs 13 residues. The germline gives CDR1 MDHEN, CDR2 SYDVKM. The CDR3 coding sequence is TGTGCCAGCCAGACACCTTTTAACACTGAAGCTTTCTTT. Its translation is CASQTPFNTEAFF.

This chain connects TRBV2 to TRBJ1-3, with D tentatively TRBD1 (5 bases). The germline gives CDR1 SNHLY, CDR2 FYNNEI. V dropped 7 bases and J dropped 15 bases, with 22 bases sitting between them. There are 13 residues in the CDR3. The CDR3 reads CASNDPPPGVSYF. The CDR3 region has the DNA TGTGCCAGCAACGATCCCCCCCCGGGGGTTTCATATTTT.

V gene TRBV28 combines with J gene TRBJ2-6; 10 bases agree with TRBD2. The ends lost 1 base at V and 3 bases at J; junction bases unmatched: 6. The germline CDR1 and CDR2 sequences are MDHEN and SYDVKM. The CDR3 runs to 18 residues. In DNA form, the CDR3 reads TGTGCCAGCAGTTTATCGAGCGGGAGGGCCAGTGGGGCCAACGTCCTGACTTTC. Protein: CASSLSSGRASGANVLTF.